The present T cell receptor (beta chain) was sequenced within a study of regulatory T cells in long-lasting Graves disease. General study findings and limits: With persistent disease, TRBV28, TRBJ1-2 and TRBJ2-5 were the favored segments. Few sampled subjects may have lowered accuracy.

CDR3-region Arm-PCR and iRepertoire HTBI primers produced the TCR beta libraries. TCRdb passed the multiplex PCR reads through MiXCR, listing each CDR3 protein once. The sample lists around 300,000 distinct CDR3 sequences, 20% to 25% occurring once. Ten or more counts support this clonotype. Its antigen is still unknown. The time point was: persistent/refractory GD, antithyroid drugs over 5 years with positive TRAb. RNA isolated from PBMCs was used to make the TCR library. The junction had 1 base not matched to a gene; V was cut back by 3 bases and J by 4 bases. This CDR3 spans 14 amino acids. CDR1 is MDHEN and CDR2 is SYDVKM in the germline V gene.

The sequenced sample was peripheral blood mononuclear cells (PBMCs), obtained when the disease was refractory, from a patient treated with antithyroid drugs. The chain combines TRBV28 with TRBJ2-2, with 8 nucleotides matching TRBD1. The sequence came from a female donor with Graves disease. DNA for the CDR3: TGTGCCAGCAGTTTGCAGGGGGCCACCGGGGAGCTGTTTTTT. Translation gives CASSLQGATGELFF.